These 25 T cell receptor beta chains were sequenced from one sample in a study of cytomegalovirus exposure and HLA in healthy donors. With 60 Vbeta and 13 Jbeta primers, the PCR was carried out. Here immunoSEQ multiplex PCR was the method, and the copy in TCRdb shows in-frame clones only, minus some. The sample yields under 130,000 clones, about 83% seen once. Sequences were obtained from PBMCs. The receptor set was obtained from a young man in good health and CMV-seronegative.

The rearrangement links TRBV7-9 to TRBJ1-2; TRBD1 matches at 7 bases. The germline CDR1 and CDR2 sequences are SEHNR and FQNEAQ (reference sequence). Trimming cost V 1 base and J 8 bases; bases outside gene matches: 4. The length of the CDR3 is 13 residues. The CDR3 nucleotides are TGTGCCAGCAGCTTAGGGACAGGAGGAGGCTACACCTTC. Encoded protein: CASSLGTGGGYTF.

This chain uses TRBV29-1 with TRBJ2-1; D not certain. Germline V gene lookup returns CDR1 SQVTM and CDR2 ANQGSEA. The CDR3 runs to 12 residues. Trimming cost V 3 bases and J 7 bases, with 10 bases left between them. The CDR3 DNA reads TGCAGCGTTGAGCGGTCCGTGAATGAGCAGTTCTTC. This gives the protein CSVERSVNEQFF.

This clone showed up just once. The chain joins TRBV27 to TRBJ1-1; possibly TRBD1 for D (5 bases). The length of the CDR3 is 17 residues. Between the trimmed V and J ends, which lost 6 bases and 1 base, there was a span of 21 bases. The germline V gene has CDR1 MNHEY and CDR2 SMNVEV (reference sequence). The CDR3 here is CASRRFGLDRQNTEAFF. DNA of the CDR3: TGTGCCAGCAGAAGGTTCGGCTTAGACAGACAGAACACTGAAGCTTTCTTT.

The chain is built from TRBV6-4 and TRBJ2-1, with TRBD2 matching over 9 bases. V lost 0 bases, J lost 3 bases, and 3 bases stayed unmatched. The germline gives CDR1 MRHNA, CDR2 SNTAGT. This CDR3 is built from 16 residues. The CDR3 loop is CASSDSSSGDYNEQFF. CDR3 in DNA: TGTGCCAGCAGTGACTCCTCTAGCGGGGACTACAATGAGCAGTTCTTC.

This sequence joins TRBV7-2 and TRBJ2-1, with 8 positions matching TRBD2. Germline-derived CDR1 and CDR2 are SGHTA and FQGNSA. The V and J ends lost 0 bases and 6 bases, in that order; junction bases with no gene match: 10. The CDR3 is 17 residues long. CDR3 loop: CASSLALSAGGGNEQFF. CDR3 bases: TGTGCCAGCAGCTTAGCCTTATCCGCGGGAGGAGGCAATGAGCAGTTCTTC.

This rearrangement joins TRBV25-1 to TRBJ1-3, with no clear D. The CDR3 is made up of 12 amino acids. Germline assignment: CDR1 MGHDK and CDR2 SYGVNS. V was pared by 9 bases and J by 0 bases, with 6 bases between. The CDR3 nucleotides are TGTGCCAGTAGCCACTCTGGAAACACCATATATTTT. Protein product: CASSHSGNTIYF.

The CDR3 protein is CASSLARAGGHYEQYF. The CDR3 DNA follows: TGTGCCAGCAGCTTAGCGCGGGCGGGAGGGCACTACGAGCAGTACTTC. The V gene is TRBV7-8, the J gene TRBJ2-7; 9 bases line up with TRBD2. Germline V CDR1 and CDR2: SGHVS, FQNEAQ. V was clipped by 0 bases and J by 3 bases; unmatched bases: 6. This CDR3 spans 16 amino acids.

This clone appeared once. The chain uses TRBV7-9 and TRBJ1-4, with 7 bases matching TRBD1. This CDR3 comprises 17 residues. Germline assignment: CDR1 SEHNR and CDR2 FQNEAQ (reference sequence). The V gene end was trimmed by 2 bases and the J gene end by 4 bases; junction bases not matched to a gene: 10. The CDR3 coding sequence is TGTGCCAGCAGCTTATTGGTTGGGCAGGGGGTTAATGAAAAACTGTTTTTT. It translates to CASSLLVGQGVNEKLFF.

Concerning this clone: Other nucleotide sequences in the sample specify the same CDR3. J is TRBJ1-1 and V is TRBV28; TRBD1 matches at 8 bases. The CDR3 has 13 amino acids. Trimming cost V 2 bases and J 5 bases; bases outside gene matches: 1. The germline V gene has CDR1 MDHEN and CDR2 SYDVKM. CDR3 in amino acids: CASSLTGGTEAFF. The CDR3 nucleotides read TGTGCCAGCAGTTTAACAGGGGGGACTGAAGCTTTCTTT.

The V and J genes are TRBV30 and TRBJ1-3; D call uncertain. V was cut by 0 bases and J by 0 bases, with 6 bases left in between. The CDR3 spans 14 residues. Germline CDR1 GTSNPN, CDR2 SVGIG (reference sequence). The CDR3 protein is CAWSVRSSGNTIYF. CDR3 in DNA: TGTGCCTGGAGTGTACGCAGCTCTGGAAACACCATATATTTT.

The V call is TRBV6-5, the J call TRBJ1-1; no clear D gene. The V gene lost 0 bases and the J gene lost 4 bases, with 12 bases spanning the gap. CDR1 MNHEY and CDR2 SVGAGI come from the germline V gene. This CDR3 spans 15 amino acids. DNA of the CDR3: TGTGCCAGCAGTTACTCGAAACAGCTGAGCACTGAAGCTTTCTTT. Amino acid sequence: CASSYSKQLSTEAFF.

The CDR3 nucleotides are TGTGCCAGCACCCCTACGATCAACTATGGCTACACCTTC. Translated: CASTPTINYGYTF. This chain links TRBV6-5 with TRBJ1-2; D is undetermined. Trimming removed 7 bases at V and 2 bases at J, with 11 bases between. CDR1 is MNHEY and CDR2 is SVGAGI in the germline V gene. The CDR3 length is 13 residues.

This clone was seen just once. The chain uses TRBV5-1 and TRBJ1-1; D call uncertain. The length of the CDR3 is 13 residues. Germline lookup yields CDR1 SGHRS and CDR2 YFSETQ. The ends were cut back, 2 bases at V and 4 bases at J, with 9 bases in the middle. The CDR3 loop reads CASSFGRTTEAFF. The CDR3 DNA reads TGCGCCAGCAGCTTTGGGAGGACCACTGAAGCTTTCTTT.

The rearrangement joins TRBV10-3 to TRBJ1-1, with D tentatively TRBD1 (5 bases). CDR1 is ENHRY and CDR2 is SYGVKD in the germline V gene. The CDR3 runs 13 residues. V was clipped by 4 bases and J by 1 base, with 7 bases between them. Here the CDR3 reads CAISGQGNTEAFF. The CDR3 DNA reads TGTGCCATCAGTGGTCAGGGGAACACTGAAGCTTTCTTT.

V and J are TRBV29-1 and TRBJ1-6, with 8 bases matching TRBD1. With V trimmed by 5 bases and J by 2 bases, 2 bases remained unmatched. CDR3 length: 14 amino acids. Looked up from germline, CDR1 is SQVTM and CDR2 is ANQGSEA. This CDR3 reads CSVQQGAYNSPLHF. DNA for the CDR3: TGCAGCGTTCAACAGGGGGCCTATAATTCACCCCTCCACTTT.

The chain couples TRBV2 to TRBJ2-1; 9 bases line up with TRBD2. V gave up 8 bases and J gave up 6 bases; unmatched junction bases: 8. Germline V gives CDR1 SNHLY, CDR2 FYNNEI. CDR3 length: 14 residues. DNA for the CDR3: TGTGCCAGCCACTACGCGGGAGGGTCCAATGAGCAGTTCTTC. It yields the protein CASHYAGGSNEQFF.

J is TRBJ1-1 and V is TRBV10-3; 10 nucleotides match TRBD1. Germline V lookup: CDR1 ENHRY, CDR2 SYGVKD. The CDR3 totals 14 residues. With 8 bases clipped from V and 5 bases from J, the junction kept 8 bases outside the gene matches. CDR3: CAISRDRGPTEAFF. CDR3 DNA: TGTGCCATCTCCCGGGACAGGGGTCCGACTGAAGCTTTCTTT.

This clone has more than one count but fewer than ten. The genes are TRBV30 and TRBJ2-7; TRBD2 matches at 7 bases. J was trimmed by 6 bases and V by 0 bases; bases with no gene match: 14. The V gene's germline CDR1 is GTSNPN and CDR2 SVGIG (reference sequence). This CDR3 is 16 amino acids long. DNA for the CDR3: TGTGCCTGGAGTGTACTCTCCTACCGGGAGGCCATCGAGCAGTACTTC. It translates to CAWSVLSYREAIEQYF.

This clone was seen a few times. This chain joins TRBV10-3 and TRBJ2-3; weak D call: TRBD2 (5 bases). The CDR3 sequence is 13 residues long. V was trimmed by 6 bases and J by 1 base, leaving 8 bases between them. CDR1 is ENHRY, CDR2 SYGVKD, per germline. As DNA, the CDR3 is TGTGCCATCAGCGACGGGGGCACAGATACGCAGTATTTT. Amino acid sequence: CAISDGGTDTQYF.

The V call is TRBV6-1, the J call TRBJ2-7; D remains unclear. Germline CDR1 and CDR2: MNHNS and SASEGT. V was clipped by 6 bases and J by 3 bases, with 12 bases between them. The CDR3 has 13 amino acids. Written as DNA, the CDR3 is TGTGCCAGCAGCCGCGGTGTGGGCTACGAGCAGTACTTC. It codes for CASSRGVGYEQYF.

This chain connects TRBV9 to TRBJ1-4; 7 bases are shared with TRBD1. There are 14 residues in the CDR3. Unmatched junction bases numbered 7, after V lost 3 bases and J lost 8 bases. Germline lookup yields CDR1 SGDLS and CDR2 YYNGEE. The CDR3 region has the DNA TGTGCCAGCAGCGCCTCCCAGGGGGTGGAAAAACTGTTTTTT. Translated: CASSASQGVEKLFF.

The V gene is TRBV6-5, the J gene TRBJ2-5, with TRBD2 matching 7 bases. CDR1 and CDR2 (germline): MNHEY, SVGAGI. V shed 0 bases and J 7 bases; nucleotides not matched to a gene: 2. The CDR3 length is 13 residues. CDR3 in amino acids: CASSYSTGGTQYF. CDR3 nucleotides: TGTGCCAGCAGTTACTCGACGGGGGGGACCCAGTACTTC.

This rearrangement joins TRBV7-6 to TRBJ2-3; 7 bases align to TRBD1. After removal of 2 bases from V and 2 bases from J, the junction contained 4 bases not matched to a gene. The CDR3 loop spans 15 amino acids. The germline V gene encodes CDR1 SGHVS and CDR2 FNYEAQ. The CDR3 reads CASSLWTGPTDTQYF. The CDR3 DNA reads TGTGCCAGCAGCTTATGGACAGGTCCCACAGATACGCAGTATTTT. The variable domain in full, completed from reference TRBV7-6 and TRBJ2-3, reads GAGVSQSPRYKVTKRGQDVALRCDPISGHVSLYWYRQALGQGPEFLTYFNYEAQQDKSGLPNDRFSAERPEGSISTLTIQRTEQRDSAMYRCASSLWTGPTDTQYFGPGTRLTVL.

The chain recombines TRBV9 with TRBJ2-3; D is possibly TRBD1 (5 bases). The germline V gene encodes CDR1 SGDLS and CDR2 YYNGEE. The CDR3 extends over 15 amino acids. Trimming removed 0 bases at V and 2 bases at J, with 10 bases between. CDR3 sequence (DNA): TGTGCCAGCAGCGTAGGCGGACACAACACAGATACGCAGTATTTT. It specifies CASSVGGHNTDTQYF.

Here the CDR3 reads CAWSRGQGQSPLHF. CDR3 bases: TGTGCCTGGAGTAGAGGACAGGGGCAGTCACCCCTCCACTTT. The gene calls are TRBV30 and TRBJ1-6; 9 bases line up with TRBD1. CDR1 and CDR2 from the germline V gene are GTSNPN and SVGIG (reference sequence). The CDR3 runs 14 residues. J gave up 10 bases and V 2 bases, and 6 bases lay outside the gene matches.